The clone carrying this T cell receptor beta chain has ten or more counts. CDR1 and CDR2 from the germline V gene are KGHSH and LQKENI. This CDR3 contains 15 residues. V shed 5 bases, J shed 8 bases, and the junction held 10 bases outside the gene matches. CDR3 of TCR beta was amplified from genomic DNA via a two-round multiplex PCR. Individual primers that were specific to each TRBV and TRBJ gene served in first-round PCR. In TCRdb, the multiplex PCR reads were re-called with MiXCR into one record per CDR3 protein. In the table there are about 12,000 distinct CDR3 sequences, roughly 52% of which are singletons. This record belongs to a study of prognosis after radiotherapy for stage I lung cancer.

Sequenced here: PBMCs, sampled before or after stereotactic body radiation therapy (not recorded which). The chain joins TRBV18 to TRBJ2-1, with 9 positions matching TRBD1. The TCR originated in a donor aged 50 or older with non-small cell lung cancer. The CDR3 DNA reads TGTGCCAGCTCATCAATAGAGGGACAGGGAGATGAGCAGTTCTTC. Protein: CASSSIEGQGDEQFF. Filled out from reference TRBV18 and TRBJ2-1, the complete variable domain reads NAGVMQNPRHLVRRRGQEARLRCSPMKGHSHVYWYRQLPEEGLKFMVYLQKENIIDESGMPKERFSAEFPKEGPSILRIQQVVRGDSAAYFCASSSIEGQGDEQFFGPGTRLTVL.